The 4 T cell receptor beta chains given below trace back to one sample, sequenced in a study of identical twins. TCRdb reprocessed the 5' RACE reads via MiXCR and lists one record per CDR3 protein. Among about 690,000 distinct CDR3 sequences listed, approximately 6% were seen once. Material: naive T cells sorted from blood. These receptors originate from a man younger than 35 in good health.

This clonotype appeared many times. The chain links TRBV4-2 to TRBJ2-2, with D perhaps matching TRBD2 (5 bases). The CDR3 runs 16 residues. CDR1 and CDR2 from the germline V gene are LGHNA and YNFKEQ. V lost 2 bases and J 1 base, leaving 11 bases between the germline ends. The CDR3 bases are TGTGCCAGCAGCCAAAAGTCGAGCGGGAACACCGGGGAGCTGTTTTTT. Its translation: CASSQKSSGNTGELFF.

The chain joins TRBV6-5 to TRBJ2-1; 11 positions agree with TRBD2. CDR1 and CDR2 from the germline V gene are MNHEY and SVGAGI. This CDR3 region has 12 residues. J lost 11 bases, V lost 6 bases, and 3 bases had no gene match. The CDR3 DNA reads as TGTGCCAGCAGACAGACTAGCGGGAAGCAGTTCTTC. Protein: CASRQTSGKQFF.

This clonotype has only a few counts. The CDR3 bases are TGTGCCACCGGGAACAGGAATCAGCCCCAGCATTTT. Protein: CATGNRNQPQHF. The chain combines TRBV24-1 with TRBJ1-5, with D tentatively TRBD1 (5 bases). CDR1 is KGHDR, CDR2 SFDVKD, per germline. The CDR3 covers 12 residues. The V end lost 9 bases, the J end lost 4 bases, and 9 bases lay between the germline ends.

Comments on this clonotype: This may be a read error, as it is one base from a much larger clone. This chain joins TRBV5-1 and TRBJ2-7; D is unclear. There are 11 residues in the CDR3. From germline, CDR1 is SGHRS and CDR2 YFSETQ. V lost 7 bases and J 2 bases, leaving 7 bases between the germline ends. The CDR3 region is CASVRTYEQYF. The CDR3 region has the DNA TGCGCCAGCGTCAGGACCTACGAGCAGTACTTC.